Only a few counts were recorded for the clone carrying this TCR beta chain. The entry originates in a study of blood T cell repertoires in COVID-19. Study overall: Specimens from acute and convalescent COVID-19 originated in the United States, Italy and Spain. Nucleic acid was either cDNA or gDNA, and it came from T cells, B-cell-depleted T cells, or PBMCs.

Clones were read by immunoSEQ multiplex PCR, and TCRdb kept only the in-frame ones, dropping some. The data contain fewer than 200,000 clones, roughly 71% of them singletons. The CDR3 runs 15 residues. The junction had 9 bases not matched to a gene; V was cut back by 3 bases and J by 8 bases. The germline V gene has CDR1 ENHRY and CDR2 SYGVKD. Sequenced: peripheral blood. The chain employs TRBV10-3 and TRBJ2-7; 11 nucleotides match TRBD2. The receptor was isolated from a woman over 75 with acute or convalescent COVID-19. The CDR3 here is CAISELAGEFEQQYF. In nucleotides, the CDR3 is TGTGCCATCAGTGAACTAGCGGGAGAATTCGAGCAGCAGTACTTC.